The present TCR beta chain was sequenced within a study of identical twins. TCRdb passed the 5' RACE reads through MiXCR, listing each CDR3 protein once. The table shows about 530,000 distinct CDR3 sequences, with about 22% occurring only once. The CDR3 extends over 16 amino acids. Germline CDR1 and CDR2: DFQATT and SNEGSKA (reference sequence). V was trimmed by 2 bases and J by 1 base, leaving 14 bases between them. These data are also associated with another study on yellow fever vaccine responses in identical twins.

The sequenced sample consisted of CD4+ T cells sorted from blood. V and J are TRBV20-1 and TRBJ2-2, with a weak D call TRBD2 (6 bases). The origin of this receptor is a woman between 18 and 29 years old in good health. The CDR3 sequence: CSARKPGLLNTGELFF. The CDR3 DNA reads TGCAGTGCTAGAAAACCGGGACTTCTGAACACCGGGGAGCTGTTTTTT.